Listed below are T cell receptor beta chains from one sample, sequenced in a study of blood T cell repertoires in COVID-19. Using immunoSEQ multiplex PCR, the repertoire was profiled, and TCRdb retains in-frame clones only, with some absent. Of fewer than 300,000 clones in the sample, 70% to 90% were seen once. Sequenced input: peripheral blood. The receptors come from a man between 18 and 35 years old with active or convalescent COVID-19. CDR3s include the opening cysteine and the closing phenylalanine or tryptophan. A D gene is named only where the DNA matches it firmly. Part of the rows lack a size; the others show once, few, many or a class for expanded clones.

DNA: TGTGCCAGTAGTCGACAGGCGGTTAACTATGGCTACACCTTC
CDR3: CASSRQAVNYGYTF
size: NA
D: NA
V: TRBV19
J: TRBJ1-2

DNA: TGTGCCAGTCGCTTCAGGGGGCGCGTGAGGGACACTGAAGCTTTCTTT
CDR3: CASRFRGRVRDTEAFF
size: NA
D: TRBD1
V: TRBV19
J: TRBJ1-1

DNA: TGCGCCAGCAGCTTCCCCAGGGCCAATGAGCAGTTCTTC
CDR3: CASSFPRANEQFF
size: NA
D: NA
V: TRBV5-1
J: TRBJ2-1

DNA: TGCGCCAGCAGCCAAGGAACCGACAGGGGCTACGAGCAGTACTTC
CDR3: CASSQGTDRGYEQYF
size: NA
D: TRBD1
V: TRBV4-3
J: TRBJ2-7

DNA: TGTGCCAGCAGTGACCATGGGGGGATGAATGAGCAGTTCTTC
CDR3: CASSDHGGMNEQFF
size: few
D: NA
V: TRBV6-4
J: TRBJ2-1

DNA: TGTGCCAGCAGCTTAGACAGGTTGGATCATGGCTACACCTTC
CDR3: CASSLDRLDHGYTF
size: NA
D: NA
V: TRBV11-2
J: TRBJ1-2

DNA: TGTGCCAGCAGCGTAGGAGGGATTGCCAAAAACATTCAGTACTTC
CDR3: CASSVGGIAKNIQYF
size: once
D: NA
V: TRBV9
J: TRBJ2-4

DNA: TGTGCCACCAGTGATCACACCGGGACTGAAGCTTTCTTT
CDR3: CATSDHTGTEAFF
size: NA
D: NA
V: TRBV24-1
J: TRBJ1-1

DNA: TGTGCCAGCAGCCGGAGCGGGGTTCAGTACTTC
CDR3: CASSRSGVQYF
size: NA
D: TRBD2
V: TRBV12-3/TRBV12-4
J: TRBJ2-7

DNA: TGTGCCAGCAGTCGCTCAGGGGGCCAAGAGACCCAGTACTTC
CDR3: CASSRSGGQETQYF
size: NA
D: TRBD1
V: TRBV2
J: TRBJ2-5

DNA: TGCGCCAGCAGCTTGGATTCCGGATACTACTACGAGCAGTACTTC
CDR3: CASSLDSGYYYEQYF
size: NA
D: NA
V: TRBV5-1
J: TRBJ2-7